The rows below give T cell receptor beta chains drawn from one sample of a study of T cell responses to AZD1222 COVID-19 vaccine. Data came from immunoSEQ multiplex PCR; TCRdb stores just in-frame clones and leaves some out. Seen here are 150,000 to 180,000 clones, roughly 90% observed once, and the top ten hold around 18%. Sequences were derived from peripheral blood, sampled on day 0 of AZD1222 vaccination. Receptor source: an adult in good health. The CDR3 runs from the conserved cysteine through the conserved F or W.

TRBJ2-1,TRBV5-1,15,CASSPGLAGYNEQFF
TRBJ2-7,TRBV19,15,CASSPWVGVQYEQYF
TRBJ2-3,TRBV5-6,17,CASSLDTGTQGSDTQYF
TRBJ2-2,TRBV28,13,CASSLFGSGELFF
TRBJ2-1,TRBV29-1,14,CSAYRREAYNEQFF
TRBJ1-1,TRBV9,16,CASSVGMAGVGTEAFF
TRBJ1-5,TRBV4-1,13,CASSQASHQPQHF
TRBJ2-7,TRBV2,13,CASNYRVNYEQYF
TRBJ2-2,TRBV11-3,14,CASSPPGNTGELFF
TRBJ2-5,TRBV5-6,14,CASSLVGHQETQYF
TRBJ2-3,TRBV9,16,CASSVGADPSTDTQYF
TRBJ2-1,TRBV7-3,15,CASSPNSGSFNEQFF
TRBJ2-5,TRBV3-1/TRBV3-2,16,CASSQDWASGQETQYF
TRBJ1-5,TRBV5-1,13,CASSLHRGQPQHF